The 5 T cell receptor beta chains reported below all come from one sample, sequenced in a study of shared clonotypes between healthy human individuals. The repertoire was sequenced with immunoSEQ multiplex PCR; TCRdb's copy has only in-frame clones and lacks some. The sample records hundreds of thousands of clones, 90% to 97% being singletons. The sample comprised naive CD4+ T cells sorted from blood. Stated subset: CD45RA+ positively selected. Receptors originate from a woman aged 25 to 45 in good health.

The rearrangement joins TRBV7-9 to TRBJ1-5; no clear D. Per the germline V gene, CDR1 is SEHNR and CDR2 is FQNEAQ (reference sequence). V dropped 9 bases and J dropped 6 bases, with 12 bases sitting between them. The CDR3 covers 12 residues. In DNA form, the CDR3 reads TGTGCCAGTTCACAGATGGGTCAGCCCCAGCATTTT. This codes for CASSQMGQPQHF.

The J gene is TRBJ2-2, the V gene TRBV7-7, with TRBD2 matching 8 bases. Losses at the gene ends were 4 bases for V and 2 bases for J; bases not matched to a gene: 3. Germline V gene lookup returns CDR1 SSHAT and CDR2 FNYEAQ (reference sequence). The CDR3 contains 15 residues. For the CDR3, the DNA is TGTGCCAGCAGCTCCGGACTAGCTAACACCGGGGAGCTGTTTTTT. Translated, it gives CASSSGLANTGELFF.

The chain joins TRBV10-3 to TRBJ2-3, with 7 positions matching TRBD1. This CDR3 is built from 16 residues. The germline V gene encodes CDR1 ENHRY and CDR2 SYGVKD. V lost 6 bases, J lost 4 bases, and 13 bases stayed unmatched. In DNA, the CDR3 is TGTGCCATCAGATCACCCGAGCAGACAGGGCCAGATACGCAGTATTTT. Its protein is CAIRSPEQTGPDTQYF.

To note about this clone: Other DNA sequences of this sample code for an identical CDR3. This chain connects TRBV18 to TRBJ1-5, with a tentative D call TRBD1 (5 bases). V lost 3 bases and J lost 4, with 10 bases in between. The CDR3 extends over 14 amino acids. Germline-derived CDR1 and CDR2 are KGHSH and LQKENI. CDR3 residues: CASSPGGGNQPQHF. Here the CDR3 DNA reads TGTGCCAGCTCACCGGGGGGGGGAAATCAGCCCCAGCATTTT.

The table lists this clone with a count of one. The gene calls are TRBV5-6 and TRBJ1-1; TRBD1 aligns across 7 bases. CDR1 and CDR2 from the germline V gene are SGHDT and YYEEEE. With V trimmed by 3 bases and J by 0 bases, 5 bases remained unmatched. CDR3 length: 15 residues. CDR3 nucleotide sequence: TGTGCCAGCAGCTGGACAGGCCGTATGAACACTGAAGCTTTCTTT. It specifies CASSWTGRMNTEAFF. Supplemented by reference TRBV5-6 and TRBJ1-1, the full variable domain reads DAGVTQSPTHLIKTRGQQVTLRCSPKSGHDTVSWYQQALGQGPQFIFQYYEEEERQRGNFPDRFSGHQFPNYSSELNVNALLLGDSALYLCASSWTGRMNTEAFFGQGTRLTVV.